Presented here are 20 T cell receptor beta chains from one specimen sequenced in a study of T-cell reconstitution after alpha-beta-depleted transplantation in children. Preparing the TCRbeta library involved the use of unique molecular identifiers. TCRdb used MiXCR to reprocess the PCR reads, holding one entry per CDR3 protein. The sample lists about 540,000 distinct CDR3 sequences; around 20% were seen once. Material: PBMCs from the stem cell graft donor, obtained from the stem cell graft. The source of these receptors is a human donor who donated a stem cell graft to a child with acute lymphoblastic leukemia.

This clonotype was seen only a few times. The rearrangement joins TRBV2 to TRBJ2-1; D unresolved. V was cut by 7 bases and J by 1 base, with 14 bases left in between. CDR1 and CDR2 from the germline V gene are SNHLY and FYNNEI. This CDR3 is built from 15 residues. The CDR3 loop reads CASKQLESSYNEQFF. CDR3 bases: TGTGCCAGCAAACAACTGGAATCTTCCTACAATGAGCAGTTCTTC.

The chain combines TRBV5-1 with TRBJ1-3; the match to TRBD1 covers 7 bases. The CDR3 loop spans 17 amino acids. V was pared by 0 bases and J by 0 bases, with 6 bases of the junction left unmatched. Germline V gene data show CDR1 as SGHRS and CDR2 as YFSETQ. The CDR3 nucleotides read TGCGCCAGCAGCTTGGGCCTCCAGGGGGGCTCTGGAAACACCATATATTTT. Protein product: CASSLGLQGGSGNTIYF.

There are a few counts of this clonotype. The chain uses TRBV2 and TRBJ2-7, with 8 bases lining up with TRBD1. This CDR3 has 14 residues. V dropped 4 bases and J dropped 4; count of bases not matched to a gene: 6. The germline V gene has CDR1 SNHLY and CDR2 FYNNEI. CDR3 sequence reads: CASSVGTGIYEQYF. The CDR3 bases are TGTGCCAGCAGTGTCGGGACAGGTATTTACGAGCAGTACTTC.

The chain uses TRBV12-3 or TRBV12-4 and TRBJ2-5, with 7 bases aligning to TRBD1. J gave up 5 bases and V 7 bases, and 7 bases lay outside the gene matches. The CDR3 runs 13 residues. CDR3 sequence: CASTPGQLETQYF. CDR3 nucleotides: TGTGCCAGCACCCCGGGACAGCTGGAGACCCAGTACTTC.

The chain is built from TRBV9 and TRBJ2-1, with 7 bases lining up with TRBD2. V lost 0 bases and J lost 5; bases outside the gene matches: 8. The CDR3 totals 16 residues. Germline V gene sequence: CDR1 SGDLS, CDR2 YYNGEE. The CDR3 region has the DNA TGTGCCAGCAGCGTAGTACCGGGGGAGGGTAACAATGAGCAGTTCTTC. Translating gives CASSVVPGEGNNEQFF.

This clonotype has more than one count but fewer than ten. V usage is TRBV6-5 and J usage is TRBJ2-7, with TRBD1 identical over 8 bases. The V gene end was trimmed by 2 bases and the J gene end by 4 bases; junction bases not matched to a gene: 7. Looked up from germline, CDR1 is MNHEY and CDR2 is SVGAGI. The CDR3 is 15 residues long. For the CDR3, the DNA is TGTGCCAGCAGTTACGAATCCAGGGGGCTGTACGAGCAGTACTTC. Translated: CASSYESRGLYEQYF.

The DNA of the CDR3 is TGCAGCCCCGTGGGAGGCCTCAAACGCACAGATACGCAGTATTTT. It specifies CSPVGGLKRTDTQYF. The J gene is TRBJ2-3, the V gene TRBV29-1, with D maybe TRBD2 (6 bases). Germline values: CDR1 SQVTM, CDR2 ANQGSEA. The CDR3 loop spans 15 amino acids. The V end lost 8 bases, the J end lost 1 base, and 19 bases lay between the germline ends.

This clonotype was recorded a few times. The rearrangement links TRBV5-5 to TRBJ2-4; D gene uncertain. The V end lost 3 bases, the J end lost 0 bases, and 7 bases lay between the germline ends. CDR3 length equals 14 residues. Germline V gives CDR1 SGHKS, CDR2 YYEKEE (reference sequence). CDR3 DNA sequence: TGTGCCAGCAGCTCAAGAGTAGCCAAAAACATTCAGTACTTC. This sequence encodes CASSSRVAKNIQYF.

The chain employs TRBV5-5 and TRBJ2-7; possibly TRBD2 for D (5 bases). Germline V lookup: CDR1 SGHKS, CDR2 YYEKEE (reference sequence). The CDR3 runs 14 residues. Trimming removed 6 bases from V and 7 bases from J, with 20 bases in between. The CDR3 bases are TGTGCCAGCAACCCTGGAGGCCTTCTGGGAGAGCAGTACTTC. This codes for CASNPGGLLGEQYF. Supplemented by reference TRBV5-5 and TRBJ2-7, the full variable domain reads DAGVTQSPTHLIKTRGQQVTLRCSPISGHKSVSWYQQVLGQGPQFIFQYYEKEERGRGNFPDRFSARQFPNYSSELNVNALLLGDSALYLCASNPGGLLGEQYFGPGTRLTVT.

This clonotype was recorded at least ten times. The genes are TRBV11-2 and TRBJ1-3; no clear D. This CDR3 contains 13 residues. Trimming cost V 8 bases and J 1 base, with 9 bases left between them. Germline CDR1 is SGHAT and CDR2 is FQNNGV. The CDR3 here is CASSPSSGNTIYF. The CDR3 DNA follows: TGTGCCAGCTCCCCCTCTTCTGGAAACACCATATATTTT.

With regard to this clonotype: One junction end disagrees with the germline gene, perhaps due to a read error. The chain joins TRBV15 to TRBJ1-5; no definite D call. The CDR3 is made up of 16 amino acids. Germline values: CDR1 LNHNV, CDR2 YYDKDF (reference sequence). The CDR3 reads CATSLEPVTNNRPQHF. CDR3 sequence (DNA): TGTGCCACCAGCCTGGAGCCAGTTACCAACAATCGGCCCCAGCATTTT.

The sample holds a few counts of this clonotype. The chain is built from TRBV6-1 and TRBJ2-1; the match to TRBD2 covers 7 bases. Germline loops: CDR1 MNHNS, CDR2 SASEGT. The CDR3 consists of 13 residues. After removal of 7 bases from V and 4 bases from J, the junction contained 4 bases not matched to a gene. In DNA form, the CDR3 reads TGTGCCAGCACCCGGGAGGTATACAATGAGCAGTTCTTC. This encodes CASTREVYNEQFF.

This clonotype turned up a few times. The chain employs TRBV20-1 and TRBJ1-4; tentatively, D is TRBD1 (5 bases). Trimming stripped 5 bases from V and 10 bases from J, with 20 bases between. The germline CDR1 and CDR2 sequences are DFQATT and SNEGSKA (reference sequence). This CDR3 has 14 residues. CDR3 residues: CSAPSGGLEGKLFF. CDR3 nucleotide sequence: TGCAGTGCTCCCTCGGGGGGTCTGGAGGGAAAACTGTTTTTT.

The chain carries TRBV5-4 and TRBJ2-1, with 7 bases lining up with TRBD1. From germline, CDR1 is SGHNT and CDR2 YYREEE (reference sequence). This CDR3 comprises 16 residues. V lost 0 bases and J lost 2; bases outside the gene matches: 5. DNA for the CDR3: TGTGCCAGCAGCTTGGCCGGGACAGTAGCCTACAATGAGCAGTTCTTC. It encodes CASSLAGTVAYNEQFF. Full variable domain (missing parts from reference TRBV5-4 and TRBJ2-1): ETGVTQSPTHLIKTRGQQVTLRCSSQSGHNTVSWYQQALGQGPQFIFQYYREEENGRGNFPPRFSGLQFPNYSSELNVNALELDDSALYLCASSLAGTVAYNEQFFGPGTRLTVL.

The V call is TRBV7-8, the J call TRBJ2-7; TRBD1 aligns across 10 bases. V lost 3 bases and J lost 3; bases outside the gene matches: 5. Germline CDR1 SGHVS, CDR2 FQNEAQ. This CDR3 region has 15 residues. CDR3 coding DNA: TGTGCCAGCAGCTTCCCTAGGACAGGGGGCTACGAGCAGTACTTC. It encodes CASSFPRTGGYEQYF.

CDR3 sequence: CASSPGGKGGHEQYF. CDR3 DNA sequence: TGTGCCAGCAGCCCTGGGGGGAAAGGTGGCCACGAGCAGTACTTC. The chain carries TRBV9 and TRBJ2-7, with a tentative D call TRBD2 (6 bases). Trimming shortened V by 4 bases and J by 5 bases, and 19 bases separated the two germline ends. CDR3 length: 15 residues. Germline V gene lookup returns CDR1 SGDLS and CDR2 YYNGEE. Drawing the rest from reference TRBV9 and TRBJ2-7, the complete variable domain is DSGVTQTPKHLITATGQRVTLRCSPRSGDLSVYWYQQSLDQGLQFLIQYYNGEERAKGNILERFSAQQFPDLHSELNLSSLELGDSALYFCASSPGGKGGHEQYFGPGTRLTVT.

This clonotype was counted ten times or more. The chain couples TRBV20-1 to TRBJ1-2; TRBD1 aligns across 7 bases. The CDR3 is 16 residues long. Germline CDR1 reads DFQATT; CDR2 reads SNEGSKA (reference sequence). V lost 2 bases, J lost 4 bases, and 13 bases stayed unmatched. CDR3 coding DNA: TGCAGTGCTAGAAATCCCGGACAGGCCGAGTTCTATGGCTACACCTTC. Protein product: CSARNPGQAEFYGYTF.

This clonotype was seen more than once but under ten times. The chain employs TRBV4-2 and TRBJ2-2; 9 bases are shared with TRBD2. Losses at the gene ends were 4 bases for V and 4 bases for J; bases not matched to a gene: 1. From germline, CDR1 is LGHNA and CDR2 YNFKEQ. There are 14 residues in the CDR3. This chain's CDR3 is CASSLTSGTGELFF. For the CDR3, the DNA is TGTGCCAGCAGCCTGACTAGCGGCACCGGGGAGCTGTTTTTT.

The CDR3 is CASSLTGTSLVEQFF. Written as DNA, the CDR3 is TGTGCCAGCAGCCTAACCGGGACTAGTCTGGTTGAGCAGTTCTTC. This sequence joins TRBV5-5 and TRBJ2-1; 8 nucleotides match TRBD2. Germline CDR1 SGHKS, CDR2 YYEKEE (reference sequence). V was clipped by 4 bases and J by 9 bases; unmatched bases: 12. CDR3 length: 15 amino acids. The full variable domain, completed using reference TRBV5-5 and TRBJ2-1, is DAGVTQSPTHLIKTRGQQVTLRCSPISGHKSVSWYQQVLGQGPQFIFQYYEKEERGRGNFPDRFSARQFPNYSSELNVNALLLGDSALYLCASSLTGTSLVEQFFGPGTRLTVL.

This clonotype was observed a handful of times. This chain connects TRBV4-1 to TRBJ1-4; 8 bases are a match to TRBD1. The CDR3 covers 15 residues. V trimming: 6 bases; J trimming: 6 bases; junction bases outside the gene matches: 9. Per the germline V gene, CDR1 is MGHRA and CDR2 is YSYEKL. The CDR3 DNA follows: TGCGCCAGCAGGTTTTCACAGGGGGTGGATGAAAAACTGTTTTTT. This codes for CASRFSQGVDEKLFF.